The 13 T cell receptor beta chains presented below share a single source sample, sequenced in a study of cytomegalovirus exposure and HLA in healthy donors. This table comes from immunoSEQ multiplex PCR, and its TCRdb copy is limited to in-frame clones, with some not included. The sample holds 35,000 to 55,000 clones, approximately 93% seen once. The sample was PBMCs. The receptors derive from a woman under 30 in good health and CMV-seronegative.

V usage is TRBV19 and J usage is TRBJ1-1; the D is unclear. Trimming left V 4 bases short and J 3 bases short, with 6 bases between. The CDR3 is made up of 12 amino acids. Germline lookup yields CDR1 LNHDA and CDR2 SQIVND (reference sequence). The CDR3 bases are TGTGCCAGTAGTACACCAGACACTGAAGCTTTCTTT. Translated: CASSTPDTEAFF.

CDR3 nucleotide sequence: TGTGCCAGCAGCGTAGGGGACAGGGGAGGAAACACCATATATTTT. Amino acids: CASSVGDRGGNTIYF. The chain employs TRBV9 and TRBJ1-3, with 10 bases identical to TRBD1. The V segment lost 0 bases and the J segment 4 bases; nucleotides outside the gene matches: 1. The V gene's germline CDR1 is SGDLS and CDR2 YYNGEE. The CDR3 sequence is 15 residues long.

CDR3 amino acids: CASSLARLPGKLFF. In nucleotides, the CDR3 is TGTGCCAGCAGCTTAGCCCGCCTCCCGGGAAAACTGTTTTTT. V is TRBV7-8 and J is TRBJ1-4; D remains unclear. V was shortened by 0 bases and J by 10 bases, with 12 bases between the two germline ends. CDR3 length equals 14 residues. CDR1 and CDR2 (germline): SGHVS, FQNEAQ.

This chain links TRBV28 with TRBJ1-3; TRBD1 aligns across 7 bases. The CDR3 is made up of 17 amino acids. The V and J ends lost 3 bases and 0 bases, in that order; junction bases with no gene match: 8. Germline assignment: CDR1 MDHEN and CDR2 SYDVKM. In DNA form, the CDR3 reads TGTGCCAGCAGTTTTCTGGGACAGCCACTCTCTGGAAACACCATATATTTT. This sequence encodes CASSFLGQPLSGNTIYF.

The gene calls are TRBV7-9 and TRBJ1-4; 9 bases fit TRBD1. Germline lookup yields CDR1 SEHNR and CDR2 FQNEAQ (reference sequence). J gave up 7 bases and V 10 bases, and 7 bases lay outside the gene matches. This CDR3 has 13 residues. The CDR3 loop reads CAIPGQGSEKLFF. The CDR3 region has the DNA TGTGCCATCCCGGGACAGGGAAGTGAAAAACTGTTTTTT.

This chain links TRBV2 with TRBJ2-5, with 7 positions matching TRBD2. This CDR3 region has 15 residues. Germline CDR1 SNHLY, CDR2 FYNNEI. Trimming at V came to 8 bases and at J to 1 base, leaving 10 bases not matched to a gene. This CDR3 reads CASGVWGGLQETQYF. The CDR3 region has the DNA TGTGCCAGCGGCGTTTGGGGGGGACTCCAAGAGACCCAGTACTTC.

Written as DNA, the CDR3 is TGTGCCAGCAGTTCCAGGGGGACTGAAGCTTTCTTT. It yields the protein CASSSRGTEAFF. The chain couples TRBV2 to TRBJ1-1, with 7 bases identical to TRBD1. The V and J ends lost 5 bases and 5 bases, in that order; junction bases with no gene match: 2. CDR3 length: 12 residues. From germline, CDR1 is SNHLY and CDR2 FYNNEI. Complete variable domain (other parts from reference TRBV2 and TRBJ1-1): EPEVTQTPSHQVTQMGQEVILRCVPISNHLYFYWYRQILGQKVEFLVSFYNNEISEKSEIFDDQFSVERPDGSNFTLKIRSTKLEDSAMYFCASSSRGTEAFFGQGTRLTVV.

This chain connects TRBV2 to TRBJ2-6, with D uncertain. Trimming cost V 7 bases and J 4 bases, with 20 bases left between them. CDR3 length: 17 residues. Germline assignment: CDR1 SNHLY and CDR2 FYNNEI. The CDR3: CASKAARRLEGANVLTF. The CDR3 DNA follows: TGTGCCAGCAAAGCAGCCCGCAGGCTGGAAGGGGCCAACGTCCTGACTTTC.

The chain is built from TRBV18 and TRBJ1-2; 7 positions match TRBD1. The ends lost 6 bases at V and 4 bases at J; junction bases unmatched: 11. CDR3 size: 15 residues. The germline gives CDR1 KGHSH, CDR2 LQKENI. DNA of the CDR3: TGTGCCAGCTCCACCGCTGAGGGGGCCGGCTATGGCTACACCTTC. Translating gives CASSTAEGAGYGYTF.

The chain uses TRBV13 and TRBJ2-7; D remains unclear. Trimming took 4 bases from V and 2 from J, leaving 9 bases between them. The length of the CDR3 is 13 residues. Germline V gene data show CDR1 as PRHDT and CDR2 as FYEKMQ (reference sequence). CDR3 sequence reads: CASSSGRTYEQYF. The CDR3, as DNA: TGTGCCAGCAGCTCAGGCAGAACCTACGAGCAGTACTTC.

This rearrangement joins TRBV7-6 to TRBJ1-1; D gene ambiguous. The germline V and J ends were trimmed by 1 base and 5 bases, with 8 bases remaining between them. Germline CDR1 SGHVS, CDR2 FNYEAQ. The CDR3 covers 13 residues. The CDR3 spells CASSLGGLTEAFF. CDR3 nucleotides: TGTGCCAGCAGCTTAGGCGGATTAACTGAAGCTTTCTTT.

This rearrangement joins TRBV15 to TRBJ1-5; TRBD1 matches 12 bases. Germline V lookup: CDR1 LNHNV, CDR2 YYDKDF (reference sequence). The CDR3 is made up of 17 amino acids. The trim removed 3 bases at V and 5 bases at J, leaving 8 bases unmatched. The CDR3 sequence is CATSRGQGAAGDQPQHF. The DNA for the CDR3 is TGTGCCACCAGCAGGGGACAGGGGGCTGCTGGGGATCAGCCCCAGCATTTT.

Only one count was recorded for this clone. The V call is TRBV2, the J call TRBJ2-3; TRBD2 aligns across 10 bases. The CDR3 is 15 amino acids. The V gene's germline CDR1 is SNHLY and CDR2 FYNNEI. Germline trimming cut 6 bases from V and 4 bases from J; bases unmatched to any gene: 7. This CDR3 reads CASRSTSGFADTQYF. CDR3 in DNA: TGTGCCAGCAGATCGACTAGCGGGTTTGCAGATACGCAGTATTTT.